This TCR beta chain was sequenced in a study of T cells after posttransplantation cyclophosphamide. Study outcomes and limitations: Blood and skin or GI T cell repertoires showed limited TRB overlap. Donor CD8+ memory clones often dominated recipient blood repertoires at later times. Recipient CMV seropositivity and CMV reactivation strongly tracked TRB clonality.

The germline V gene encodes CDR1 GTSNPN and CDR2 SVGIG (reference sequence). The CDR3 is made up of 15 amino acids. Trimming took 4 bases from V and 2 from J, leaving 18 bases between them. This clone has at least ten counts. Its antigen is unidentified. Profiled with immunoSEQ multiplex PCR; TCRdb holds only in-frame clones, not every one. This sample carries approximately 13,000 clones, none of them present only once. Busulfan-fludarabine conditioning, marrow transplant, and cyclophosphamide on days +3 and +4 were administered. The material was PBMCs, obtained after allogeneic stem cell transplant with posttransplant cyclophosphamide. The chain recombines TRBV30 with TRBJ2-7, with D possibly TRBD1 on 5 matching bases. The clonotype comes from a female patient in her thirties or forties who received an allogeneic stem cell transplant from an unrelated donor, was CMV-positive, and had acute GVHD only. Some T cells may be graft donor cells. The DNA of the CDR3 is TGTGCCTGGACTTGGGGCTACACCAGCGCCTACGAGCAGTACGTC. Its translation: CAWTWGYTSAYEQYV.